The 10 T cell receptor beta chains reported below all come from one sample, sequenced in a study of vaccination and CD4 T cells after COVID-19 (dated by TCRdb to between 2022 and 2023). These receptors' antigens are unknown. The method was PCR. The run used an Illumina iSeq 100. DNA from cultured CD4+ T cells was subjected to TCR sequencing with the Oncomine TCR Beta short-read assay at the Johns Hopkins FTIC core. The QIAamp micro DNA kit was used to extract genomic DNA from the cultured CD4+ T cells. Using fastp trimming at Q25 and MiXCR clonotype assembly, TCRdb reanalyzed the public sequencing data and kept in-frame beta chains. Identical CDR3 proteins give one entry, which carries the most common genes and DNA. A total of over 9,000 distinct CDR3 sequences appear in this sample, approximately 32% of them only once. The ten largest make up about an eighth of the sample. According to the study, the label for this sample's treatment or condition signals: roughly nine-day PBMC culture with coronavirus spike peptide pools or control peptides (ViraFEST assay). CD4+ T cells from unexposed donors were collected before the COVID-19 pandemic (2011-2018).

Sequencing was done on a sample of CD4+ T cells from blood, cultured in vitro. The receptor set was obtained from a human donor in good health.

The chain employs TRBV12-3 or TRBV12-4 and TRBJ2-1, with a tentative D call TRBD2 (6 bases). The CDR3 is 14 amino acids. Between the trimmed V and J ends, which lost 7 bases and 7 bases, there was a span of 17 bases. The CDR3, as DNA: TGTGCCAGCAATCGCGGAGGGCCGAATAATGAGCAGTTCTTC. This sequence encodes CASNRGGPNNEQFF.

The V call is TRBV18, the J call TRBJ1-6; D unclear. The V gene's germline CDR1 is KGHSH and CDR2 LQKENI. The germline V and J ends were trimmed by 3 bases and 6 bases, with 12 bases remaining between them. The CDR3 consists of 15 residues. In DNA form, the CDR3 reads TGTGCCAGCTCACCGGGTGCCGGCAGTAATTCACCCCTCCACTTT. This encodes CASSPGAGSNSPLHF.

The J gene is TRBJ2-7, the V gene TRBV6-5; D gene unclear. The V and J ends lost 0 bases and 0 bases respectively, with 6 bases between them. Germline loops: CDR1 MNHEY, CDR2 SVGAGI. CDR3 length equals 14 residues. The CDR3 sequence: CASSYSASSYEQYF. The CDR3 region has the DNA TGTGCCAGCAGTTACTCCGCCAGCTCCTACGAGCAGTACTTC.

This clonotype was counted a few times. V gene TRBV6-5 combines with J gene TRBJ2-7, with D possibly TRBD2 on 6 matching bases. V shed 0 bases and J shed 6 bases, with 15 bases lying between them. The CDR3 loop spans 15 amino acids. The germline gives CDR1 MNHEY, CDR2 SVGAGI. The CDR3 DNA follows: TGTGCCAGCAGTTACTCGGGACTCCCGTCGGGCGAGCAGTACTTC. Translating gives CASSYSGLPSGEQYF.

The genes are TRBV20-1 and TRBJ2-4; 10 bases match TRBD1. V lost 3 bases to trimming and J lost 4 bases; unmatched junction nucleotides: 3. This CDR3 has 14 amino acids. Germline loops: CDR1 DFQATT, CDR2 SNEGSKA (reference sequence). CDR3 bases: TGCAGTGCTAGGGGACAGGGGCTAAAAAACATTCAGTACTTC. It specifies CSARGQGLKNIQYF.

The chain links TRBV5-1 to TRBJ2-4, with D tentatively TRBD2 (6 bases). V was cut by 4 bases and J by 0 bases, with 8 bases left in between. Germline loops: CDR1 SGHRS, CDR2 YFSETQ. The CDR3 contains 14 residues. CDR3 sequence: CASSPGLAKNIQYF. The CDR3, as DNA: TGCGCCAGCAGCCCGGGACTAGCCAAAAACATTCAGTACTTC.

This clonotype has a single count. J is TRBJ1-4 and V is TRBV6-2 or TRBV6-3; no firm D call. CDR3 size: 13 residues. Trimming shortened V by 2 bases and J by 11 bases, and 12 bases separated the two germline ends. Per germline, CDR1 MNHEY and CDR2 SVGEGT. For the CDR3, the DNA is TGTGCCAGCAGTTACGACCGTATGCGGAAACTGTTTTTT. This gives the protein CASSYDRMRKLFF.

The CDR3 reads CASRGRMNTEAFF. CDR3 in DNA: TGTGCCAGCAGAGGGAGGATGAACACTGAAGCTTTCTTT. The chain joins TRBV6-1 to TRBJ1-1; D remains ambiguous. Germline CDR1 is MNHNS and CDR2 is SASEGT. Trimming stripped 6 bases from V and 0 bases from J, with 8 bases between. This CDR3 has 13 residues.

In its sample, this clonotype was seen a few times. The chain carries TRBV20-1 and TRBJ1-1; possibly TRBD1 for D (5 bases). Trimming cost V 0 bases and J 4 bases, with 12 bases left between them. Germline lookup yields CDR1 DFQATT and CDR2 SNEGSKA (reference sequence). CDR3 length equals 14 residues. The CDR3 region is CSARETGSITEAFF. CDR3 in DNA: TGCAGTGCTAGAGAAACAGGTTCAATCACTGAAGCTTTCTTT.

J is TRBJ1-1 and V is TRBV19; possible D gene TRBD1, 6 bases. V dropped 7 bases and J dropped 6 bases, with 15 bases sitting between them. The V gene's germline CDR1 is LNHDA and CDR2 SQIVND (reference sequence). This CDR3 is built from 13 residues. The CDR3 region has the DNA TGTGCCAGTACCTTTGGGGGCAGCGCTGAAGCTTTCTTT. This codes for CASTFGGSAEAFF.